A selection of T cell receptor beta chains follows, all from one sample in a study of vaccination effects on CD4 cells after COVID-19. Their target antigens are unknown. Only in-frame clones appear in the TCRdb table, and some are missing; sequencing was by immunoSEQ multiplex PCR. The profile shows tens of thousands of clones, 74% of them singletons. This material consisted of CD4+ T cells from PBMCs cultured with HCoV-229E spike peptides, taken after COVID-19 vaccination. The receptor set was obtained from a human donor who received a COVID-19 vaccine. Each CDR3 is given with its conserved first and last residue. Each record gives: CDR3 protein, CDR3 DNA, clone size, D gene, J gene, V gene. A D gene is named only where the DNA matches it firmly. Clone size is given for some rows only: seen once, a few or many times, or a class if the clone is expanded.

CASSQGNRNEQFF | TGTGCCAGCAGCCAAGGGAACAGAAATGAGCAGTTCTTC | NA | NA | TRBJ2-1 | TRBV14
CASSPAAGGQETQYF | TGTGCCAGCTCACCCGCGGCTGGGGGCCAAGAGACCCAGTACTTC | NA | NA | TRBJ2-5 | TRBV18
CATSIGTPSTDTQYF | TGTGCCACCAGCATCGGGACTCCTAGCACAGATACGCAGTATTTT | NA | NA | TRBJ2-3 | TRBV15
CASSQASQYGSYSNQPQHF | TGCGCCAGCAGCCAAGCCAGCCAATACGGGAGTTATAGCAATCAGCCCCAGCATTTT | NA | NA | TRBJ1-5 | TRBV4-1
CASSYTGGYEQYF | TGCGCCAGCAGCTACACAGGGGGCTACGAGCAGTACTTC | once | TRBD1 | TRBJ2-7 | TRBV5-1
CASSSSRDRGFSTEAFF | TGTGCCAGCAGCTCGTCCCGGGACAGGGGCTTTAGCACTGAAGCTTTCTTT | NA | TRBD1 | TRBJ1-1 | TRBV5-4
CASSTGRQDFSGANVLTF | TGTGCCAGCTCGACGGGGAGACAGGACTTCTCTGGGGCCAACGTCCTGACTTTC | NA | NA | TRBJ2-6 | TRBV18
CASSLNSGFNEQFF | TGTGCCAGCAGCTTAAACTCAGGGTTTAATGAGCAGTTCTTC | NA | NA | TRBJ2-1 | TRBV11-2
CASSRDRDWGEKLFF | TGTGCCAGCAGCCGGGACAGGGATTGGGGTGAAAAACTGTTTTTT | NA | TRBD1 | TRBJ1-4 | TRBV14
CASSRSWASGNNEQFF | TGTGCCAGCAGCCGTTCCTGGGCTAGCGGGAACAATGAGCAGTTCTTC | NA | TRBD2 | TRBJ2-1 | TRBV7-7
CSASFRGYGYTF | TGCAGTGCTAGTTTTAGGGGCTATGGCTACACCTTC | NA | NA | TRBJ1-2 | TRBV20-1